The subject of this entry is one T cell receptor beta chain. Trimming shortened V by 6 bases and J by 8 bases, and 16 bases separated the two germline ends. The CDR3 is made up of 13 amino acids. How the authors handled the data: Using reference gene primer amplification, nucleated cell counts were estimated. Produced via immunoSEQ multiplex PCR; TCRdb's table is partial and in-frame only. V and J calls and clone size are those listed in that table; D and trimming were worked out from the DNA. The sample holds about 200,000 clones, over 75% seen once. The data are from a study of blood T cell repertoires in COVID-19. Across the study: Sites across the United States, Italy and Spain contributed samples from acute and convalescent COVID-19.

The source of this sequence is a human donor with active or convalescent COVID-19. The donor label of this sample is uncertain. Sequenced: peripheral blood. V usage is TRBV12-3 or TRBV12-4 and J usage is TRBJ1-2; tentatively, D is TRBD1 (6 bases). The CDR3 loop is CASRSQGSGGYTF. CDR3 in DNA: TGTGCCAGCAGATCTCAGGGGTCAGGAGGCTACACCTTC.